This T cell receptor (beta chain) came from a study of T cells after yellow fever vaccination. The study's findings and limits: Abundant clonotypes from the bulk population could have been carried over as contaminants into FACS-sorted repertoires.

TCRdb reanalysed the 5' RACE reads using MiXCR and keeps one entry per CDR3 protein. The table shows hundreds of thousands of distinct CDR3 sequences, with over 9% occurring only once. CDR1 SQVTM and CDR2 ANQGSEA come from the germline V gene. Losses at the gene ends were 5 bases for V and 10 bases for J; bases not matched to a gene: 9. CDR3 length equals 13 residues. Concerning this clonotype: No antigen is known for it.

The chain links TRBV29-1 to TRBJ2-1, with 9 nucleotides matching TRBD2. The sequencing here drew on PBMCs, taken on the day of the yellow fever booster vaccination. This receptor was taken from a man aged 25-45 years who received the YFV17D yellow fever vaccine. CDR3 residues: CSVMVAGVPEQFF. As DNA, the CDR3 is TGCAGCGTTATGGTAGCGGGAGTCCCGGAGCAGTTCTTC.